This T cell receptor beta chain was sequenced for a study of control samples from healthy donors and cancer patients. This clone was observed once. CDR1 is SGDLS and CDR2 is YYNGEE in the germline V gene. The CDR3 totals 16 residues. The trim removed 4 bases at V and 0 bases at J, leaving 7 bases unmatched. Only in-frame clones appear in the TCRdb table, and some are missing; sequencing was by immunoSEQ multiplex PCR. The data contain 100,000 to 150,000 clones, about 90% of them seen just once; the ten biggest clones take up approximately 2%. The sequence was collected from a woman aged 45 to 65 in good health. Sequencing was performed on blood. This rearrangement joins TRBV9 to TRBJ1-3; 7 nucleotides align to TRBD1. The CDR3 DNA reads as TGTGCCAGCAGCAGAAATTGGGACAGCTCTGGAAACACCATATATTTT. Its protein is CASSRNWDSSGNTIYF.